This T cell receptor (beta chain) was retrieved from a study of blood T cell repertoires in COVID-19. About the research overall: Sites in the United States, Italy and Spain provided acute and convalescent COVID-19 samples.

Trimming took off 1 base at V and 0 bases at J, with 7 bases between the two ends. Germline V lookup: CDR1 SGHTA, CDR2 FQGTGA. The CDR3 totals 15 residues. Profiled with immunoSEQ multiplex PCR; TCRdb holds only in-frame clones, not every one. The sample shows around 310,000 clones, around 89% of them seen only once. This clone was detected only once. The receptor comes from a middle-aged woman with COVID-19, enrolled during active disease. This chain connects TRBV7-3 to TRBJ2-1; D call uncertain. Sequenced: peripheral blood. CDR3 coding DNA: TGTGCCAGCAGCTTAAGCATTAGCTCCTACAATGAGCAGTTCTTC. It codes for CASSLSISSYNEQFF.